This T cell receptor beta chain was captured in a study of T cells in localized non-small cell lung cancer. CDR3 length equals 14 residues. Deletions cut 6 bases from V and 4 bases from J, with 13 bases between. Germline V CDR1 and CDR2: MNHEY, SVGAGI. Repertoires were generated with immunoSEQ multiplex PCR, while TCRdb's copy carries only in-frame clones and drops some. This table holds roughly 35,000 clones, roughly 93% found once. V gene TRBV6-5 combines with J gene TRBJ1-5; maybe TRBD1 (6 bases). Sequencing was performed on peripheral blood, taken before any cancer treatment. The TCR comes from a female donor of 60 years or more with stage I lung adenocarcinoma. CDR3 sequence reads: CASRQGSANQPQHF. CDR3 sequence (DNA): TGTGCCAGCAGGCAGGGGTCGGCAAATCAGCCCCAGCATTTT.